The clone carrying this T cell receptor (beta chain) has a single count. The CDR3 is 13 amino acids. Trimming took 4 bases from V and 9 from J, leaving 15 bases between them. Germline CDR1 and CDR2: SGHTA and FQGNSA. This sample is part of a study of blood T cell repertoires in COVID-19. Produced via immunoSEQ multiplex PCR; TCRdb's table is partial and in-frame only. The sample consists of more than 55,000 clones, roughly nine tenths of them appearing once. Enrolment of Seattle patients took place during active infection, and they were followed longitudinally. This receptor was identified in a woman aged 55-70 years with COVID-19, enrolled during active disease. The V and J genes are TRBV7-2 and TRBJ1-2, with D unclear. Sequencing was carried out using peripheral blood. The CDR3 DNA sequence: TGTGCCAGCAGCTCCGGACTGATCCCGAGCTACACCTTC. Translation: CASSSGLIPSYTF.